Listed here is a single T cell receptor beta chain. The specificity of this receptor is unknown. Base quality data are lacking; no much larger clone is found one base away. This sample was included in a study of shared clonotypes between healthy human individuals (dated by TCRdb to 2018 to 2020). For the study in its entirety: The cohort comprised a couple of women and a few men aged 18 to 49 years. Leukapheresis yielded between about 0.85 and 9.5 billion PBMCs per donor. Blood TCR repertoires of about 5 healthy adults were deeply sequenced to estimate repertoire size and the extent of clonotype sharing between individuals. To increase sequencing depth and limit assay-specific biases, different laboratories used diverse techniques to prepare libraries and sequence TCR repertoires. For each donor, CD4 naive and CD4 memory were each run on three plates, CD8 naive on two plates, and CD8 memory on one plate.

TCR CDR3 regions were amplified from genomic DNA by multiplex PCR using the deep immunoSEQ assay. Extracted genomic DNA from each cell subset was distributed evenly across all wells of several immunoSEQ 96-well plates, and each plate was treated as a replicate. For sorted subsets, approximately 200 ng of genomic DNA, equivalent to some 30,000 T cell genomes, went into each replicate PCR. The purified libraries were quantified using a Qubit 3.0 fluorometer, sized with a Bioanalyzer 2100, and then quantified again using the KAPA Library Quantification kit. Every immunoSEQ 96-well plate was sequenced on a dedicated single-read 150-cycle Illumina NextSeq 550 flow cell. As for the original processing: Because the immunoSEQ output held only junctional sequences and lacked quality scores, the filtering could not match the filtering applied to full-length reads. To assign V/J genes and CDR3, sequences were annotated using PyIR, a Python wrapper for IgBLAST v1.9, with IMGT germline references. Reads were removed for weak V/J assignments (E-value above 1e-6), missing CDR3, stop codons, out-of-frame junctions, or ambiguous translated residues. A V3J clonotype was defined by an identical inferred V gene, J gene, and CDR3 amino acid sequence. The percentage overlap between two repertoires was calculated by dividing the number of shared unique clonotypes by the size of the smaller repertoire. Three approaches were used to assess repertoire richness: RTK rarefaction, the Chao1 estimator, and Recon v2.1 estimates of unobserved clonotypes. Generation probabilities for all TCRbeta clonotypes obtained by the gDNA method from several donors were computed using OLGA. TCRdb obtained this table from immuneACCESS and retained in-frame rearrangements with V and J assigned. These tables miss some clones; where compared with another copy, unresolved V genes account for less than half of the shortfall, and the remainder is unexplained. Clone size and V and J calls were adopted from that table, with D and trimming inferred from the DNA. The sample has under 1,100,000 clones on record, about 77% of them singletons. Roughly 1.5% of the sample belongs to the ten largest clones.

The donors were healthy, HIV-negative adults with no recently reported acute infections or vaccinations. Only Caucasian adults living in Nashville, Tennessee, USA were represented among the donors. Magnetic negative selection was used to enrich CD4+ T cells, after which naive cells were positively selected on CD45RA and the negative fraction became the memory subset. Blood was collected by leukapheresis, and PBMCs were isolated by Ficoll-Histopaque density gradient centrifugation and then cryopreserved in liquid nitrogen vapor phase. Analytical flow cytometry was used to check the purity and quantity of every magnetically sorted T cell population. Genomic DNA was isolated from each sorted fraction and quantified by UV absorbance on a Nanodrop 2000c. The CDR3, cysteine through phenylalanine, is 13 amino acids long. Only the CDR3 DNA stays, 39 bases, in frame from base 1. V sheds 0 bases and J sheds 2 bases, leaving 4 bases between their ends. The germline V gene specifies SGDLS as CDR1 and YYNGEE as CDR2.

Points the paper makes about the study in general: Sampling was restricted to blood, and TCR repertoires in tissue are likely to differ from TCR repertoires in blood. Clonotypes shared by all four sorted-subset donors showed higher generation probabilities than non-shared clonotypes. When several donors were compared, the shared fraction of clonotypes was roughly 5% for naive CD4, around 3.5% for naive CD8, 2.3% for memory CD4, and approximately 0.4% for memory CD8. Pairwise subsampling led to the expectation that sequencing depth would affect the degree of clonotype sharing among donors. Because the study included a small number of donors, the genetic and exposure-history diversity represented was limited. Naive subsets generally had larger estimated clonotype richness than memory subsets did. Even with the large sequencing depth, rarefaction of the sorted-subset datasets indicated that sequencing was incomplete.

The V and J segments used are TRBV9 and TRBJ2-3, with the D gene not confidently named. Sequencing was done on a sample of memory CD4+ T cells sorted from blood. The sample's cell subset or site label, in plain terms: CD45RA-negative fraction. The sequence was obtained from a man aged 18 to 35 in good health. The CDR3 has the sequence CASSVAPTDTQYF. Read as DNA, the sequence is TGTGCCAGCAGCGTAGCTCCCACAGATACGCAGTATTTT.